Given below is one T cell receptor (beta chain) in context. This clonotype appeared a few times. Its recognized antigen is unknown. Nothing much larger sits one base from this clone, and base qualities are not available. The data stem from a study of blood T cells in healthy people across ages (dated by TCRdb to between 2015 and 2017). Regarding the research as a whole: In model experiments, template switching captured roughly one uniquely barcoded TCR beta cDNA molecule for every two T cells. To track age-related changes in TCR beta repertoire diversity, the study relied on deep sequencing normalized with unique cDNA molecular identifiers. The donors were split into four age groups: young (average roughly 15 years), middle-aged (around 37), aged (62) and long-lived (about 82). Donors of different ages were randomly distributed across sequencing lanes to avoid experimental bias. Two additional independent replicas of 1 million unique cDNA reads from the same blood draw were analyzed for two donors (one aged 18 to 30 and one aged 80 or older). Broader findings and caveats from the paper: Because the CMV infection status of the donors was unknown, age-related changes in expanded clonotypes may potentially have been confounded. Since profiling was done on bulk unsorted PBMCs, naive and antigen-experienced compartments could not be conclusively compared. Estimates of total diversity based on one million sequenced T cells were considered lower bounds and underestimates. A strong correlation was found between observed TCR beta diversity and the percentage of naive T cells measured by flow cytometry. Observed TCR beta diversity per million T cells fell roughly linearly with age, and a significant reduction was already apparent by age about 38. Compared with the aged group, the long-lived group had more naive CD4+ T cells, fewer expanded clones and increased TCR diversity, a pattern suggesting age selection.

Systemically healthy Caucasian individuals from Russia, some 40 in total and aged roughly 6 to 95 years, were included as donors. Each donor gave 8 to 10 milliliters of peripheral blood, collected into EDTA-treated Vacutainer tubes. Ficoll-Paque density-gradient centrifugation was used to isolate PBMCs, with at least 7 million obtained per sample. Trizol reagent was used to extract total RNA from PBMCs, with at least 5.5 micrograms per sample. For every donor, an aliquot of PBMCs went through flow cytometry to measure the percentages of naive CD45RAhigh/CD27high T cells. Receptor amplification or capture employed 5' RACE. The sequencer was an Illumina HiSeq 2500. A second PCR of roughly 6 to 11 cycles was performed with a sample-barcoded 5' primer and a J-beta primer mix. A template-switch 5' adaptor carrying 12 random nucleotides introduced a unique molecular identifier onto each TCR beta cDNA molecule. Each sample yielded at least 2.5 million CDR3-containing paired-end reads. All of the RNA was converted into first-strand cDNA using the Mint cDNA synthesis kit, with a TRBC-specific oligonucleotide serving as the primer. All cDNA was treated with uracil-DNA glycosylase and then went through a first 18-cycle PCR with the universal primers M1SS and BC2_uni_R. The authors processed their data as follows. Each sample was normalized by randomly selecting 1 million high-quality reads, each carrying a distinct molecular identifier. Instead of being binned into consensus sequences, reads that shared molecular identifiers were thrown out. MiTCR, run with a Q25 quality threshold and the strictest error-elimination algorithm, handled CDR3 identification, clonotype clustering and error correction. Lower-bound total TCR beta diversity was estimated with a nonparametric unseen species model using Euler transformation. TCRdb took the public reads, trimmed them with fastp at Q25, ran MiXCR for clone calling and kept in-frame beta chains. Each record represents a unique CDR3 protein, reported with the most common genes and DNA among its rows. TCRdb's processing, not the study's, gives the V and J calls here. The table for this sample lists around 1.7 million distinct CDR3 sequences; approximately 30% of them were counted only once. The ten biggest clones cover over 7% of the sample.

From the cysteine up to the phenylalanine, the CDR3 has a length of 18 residues. Here the CDR3 DNA is all that survives: 54 bases in frame from base 1. The germline V gene gives CDR1 as MDHEN and CDR2 as SYDVKM. V and J are truncated by 1 base and 2 bases respectively, leaving an intervening sequence of 20 bases. This clonotype originated in a woman aged 25 to 39 in good health. The chain joins TRBV28 to TRBJ2-5, and perhaps TRBD2 as D gene, on 6 matching bases. The sample taken for sequencing was blood. The DNA reads TGTGCCAGCAGTTTATCCTATCTGGGCGGGACCAAACAAGAGACCCAGTACTTC. Its coded protein is CASSLSYLGGTKQETQYF. The variable domain in full, with residues beyond the CDR3 obtained from the reference TRBV28 and TRBJ2-5 genes, is DVKVTQSSRYLVKRTGEKVFLECVQDMDHENMFWYRQDPGLGLRLIYFSYDVKMKEKGDIPEGYSVSREKKERFSLILESASTNQTSMYLCASSLSYLGGTKQETQYFGPGTRLLVL.